The source of this TCR beta chain is a study of coeliac disease (dated by TCRdb to the early 2020s). With regard to the full study: Each coeliac patient was placed into one of three groups: newly diagnosed active disease, refractory coeliac disease type I, or disease controlled by a gluten-free diet. Next-generation sequencing of rearranged TRB and TRG CDR3 regions was applied to small intestinal lymphocyte fractions from coeliac and non-coeliac patients. High-resolution HLA typing was unavailable, so biased TRBV7-2 usage was queried as a proof of principle. Samples from over 26 subjects were successfully TRB sequenced, and these included more than 20 paired samples of bulk unsorted intraepithelial and lamina propria cells. The aim was to characterise TR repertoires of small intestinal T cells in active, refractory type I and gluten-free-diet-treated coeliac disease. A total of some 30 patients were included in the full study, of whom around 22 had serologically confirmed coeliac disease and 8 were controls with non-small intestinal disorders. What the research found in general, with its limitations: The authors judged the approach to be unsuitable for unbiased detection of gliadin-specific T cells, because gliadin-specific T cells are scarce and rarely shared between patients. Compared with controls, active coeliac intraepithelial and lamina propria samples had TRB and TRG repertoires of lower clonality, which suggests that diverse T cells were recruited. Separating intraepithelial cells from lamina propria cells did not give high-purity fractions, so cross-contamination between the two compartments may have occurred. TRB repertoires were largely private; most amino acid sequences were unique to one sample, and V-gene usage did not differ significantly by disease group.

Preparation of the library involved the immunoSEQ multiplex PCR assay. In a multiplexed PCR, the TR loci were amplified; reverse primers were designed against J gene segments, whereas forward primers were designed against V gene segments. The Illumina HiSeq System was used to sequence the amplified CDR3 regions. As for the original processing: A nearest-neighbour algorithm merged closely related reads to remove PCR and sequencing errors and collapse data into unique sequences. Each repertoire was summarised by clonality and by T cell density, with T cell density defined as TR molecules per amount of genomic DNA input. CDR3 amino acid sequences present in at least 80% of unsorted samples were defined as public TRs and were then tested for differential abundance between coeliac and control samples. Differences in clonality and density between disease groups were tested by Kruskal-Wallis tests, followed by Dunn post-tests. Entries here come from immuneACCESS through TCRdb and include only in-frame sequences with V and J called. Some clones fail to appear in such tables; in the studies checked, an unresolved V gene covers under half of the shortfall, and the cause of the remainder is unknown. The V and J calls and clone size were taken over from that table, and D and trimming were inferred from the DNA. Present in this sample are approximately 5,400 clones, about 54% of which were seen just once. The biggest ten clones account for about 6% of the sample.

On this clone: Its antigen is unknown. Per-base qualities were not stored, and no clone one base away is much larger.

As encoded in the germline V gene (reference sequence), CDR1 is LNHDA while CDR2 is SQIVND. From the cysteine through the phenylalanine, the CDR3 covers 18 amino acids. Left in the record is the CDR3 DNA by itself, 54 bases read in frame from the first base. Germline trimming amounts to 6 bases on V and 0 bases on J, with 14 as the count of junction bases outside the gene matches. Cells were frozen in liquid nitrogen in DMSO/FBS as aliquots of 400,000 to 550,000 cells, with a single aliquot from each fraction going to sequencing. Endoscopy and small intestinal biopsy were performed in all 30 or so patients in the study. Intraepithelial cells were released from biopsies by stirring for one hour at 37 degrees C in RPMI containing EGTA, MgCl2 and 1% FBS. The Qiagen DNeasy blood extraction kit was used to extract genomic DNA from the frozen unsorted cell fractions.

Sequencing was performed on intraepithelial lymphocytes from the gut. The cell subset or site tag for this specimen amounts to: intraepithelial cell (IEC) fraction of small intestinal biopsy. The chain employs TRBV19 and TRBJ1-5, with 7 central nucleotides matching TRBD1. The sequence was obtained from a woman aged 25 to 39 with active celiac disease. CDR3 reads: CASSHGGYRGYSNQPQHF. The nucleotide sequence reads as follows: TGTGCCAGTAGCCATGGAGGGTACAGGGGATATAGCAATCAGCCCCAGCATTTT.